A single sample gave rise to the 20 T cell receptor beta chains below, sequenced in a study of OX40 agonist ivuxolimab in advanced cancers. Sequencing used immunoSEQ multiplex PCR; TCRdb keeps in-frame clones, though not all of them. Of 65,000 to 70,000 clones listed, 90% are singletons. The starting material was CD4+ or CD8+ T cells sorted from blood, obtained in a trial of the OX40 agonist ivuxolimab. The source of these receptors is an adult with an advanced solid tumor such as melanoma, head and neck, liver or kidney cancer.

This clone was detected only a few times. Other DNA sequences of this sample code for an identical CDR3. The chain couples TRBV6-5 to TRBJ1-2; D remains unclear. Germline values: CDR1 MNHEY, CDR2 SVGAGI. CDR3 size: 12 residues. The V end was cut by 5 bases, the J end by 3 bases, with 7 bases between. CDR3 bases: TGTGCCAGCAGTACCGGGTACTATGGCTACACCTTC. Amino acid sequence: CASSTGYYGYTF.

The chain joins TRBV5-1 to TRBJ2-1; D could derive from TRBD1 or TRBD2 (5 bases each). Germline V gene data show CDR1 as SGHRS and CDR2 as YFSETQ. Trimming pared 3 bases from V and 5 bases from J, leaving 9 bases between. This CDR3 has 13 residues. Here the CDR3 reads CASSWDRHNEQFF. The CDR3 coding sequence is TGCGCCAGCAGCTGGGACCGTCACAATGAGCAGTTCTTC.

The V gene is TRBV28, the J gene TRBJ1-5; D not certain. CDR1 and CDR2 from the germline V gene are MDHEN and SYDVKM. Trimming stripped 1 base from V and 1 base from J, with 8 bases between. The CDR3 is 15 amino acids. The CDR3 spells CASSLYGESNQPQHF. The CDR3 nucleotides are TGTGCCAGCAGTTTATACGGGGAGAGCAATCAGCCCCAGCATTTT.

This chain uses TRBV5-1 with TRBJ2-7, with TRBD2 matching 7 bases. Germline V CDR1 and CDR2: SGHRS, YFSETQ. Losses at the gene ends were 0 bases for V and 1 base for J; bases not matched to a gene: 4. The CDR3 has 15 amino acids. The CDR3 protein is CASSLELALSYEQYF. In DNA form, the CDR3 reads TGCGCCAGCAGCTTGGAACTAGCGTTGTCCTACGAGCAGTACTTC.

The CDR3 region is CASTKGTSGTYEQFF. DNA for the CDR3: TGTGCCAGCACCAAAGGGACTAGCGGGACGTATGAGCAGTTCTTC. V is TRBV6-5 and J is TRBJ2-1, with 13 positions matching TRBD2. V dropped 7 bases and J dropped 8; count of bases not matched to a gene: 8. There are 15 residues in the CDR3. Germline values: CDR1 MNHEY, CDR2 SVGAGI.

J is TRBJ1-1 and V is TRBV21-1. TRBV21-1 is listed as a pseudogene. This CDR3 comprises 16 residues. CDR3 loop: CASSKAPSGGHTEAFF. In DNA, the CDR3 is TGTGCCAGCAGCAAAGCCCCGAGCGGCGGACACACTGAAGCTTTCTTT.

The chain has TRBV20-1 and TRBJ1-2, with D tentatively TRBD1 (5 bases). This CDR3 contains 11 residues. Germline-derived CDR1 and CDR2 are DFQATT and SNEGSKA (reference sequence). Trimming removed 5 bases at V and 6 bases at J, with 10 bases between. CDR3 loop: CSAGKGNGYTF. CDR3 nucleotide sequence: TGCAGTGCTGGGAAGGGGAATGGCTACACCTTC.

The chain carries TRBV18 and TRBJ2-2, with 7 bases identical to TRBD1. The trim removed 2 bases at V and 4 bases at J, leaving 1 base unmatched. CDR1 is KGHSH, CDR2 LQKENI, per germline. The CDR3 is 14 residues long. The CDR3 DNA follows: TGTGCCAGCTCACCATCAGGGGGCACCGGGGAGCTGTTTTTT. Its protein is CASSPSGGTGELFF.

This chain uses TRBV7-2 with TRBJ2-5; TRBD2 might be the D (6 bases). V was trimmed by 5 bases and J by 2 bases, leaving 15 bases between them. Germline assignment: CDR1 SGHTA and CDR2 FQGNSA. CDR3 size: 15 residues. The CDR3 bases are TGTGCCAGCAGCCCCCTCACCGGGAGACAAGAGACCCAGTACTTC. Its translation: CASSPLTGRQETQYF.

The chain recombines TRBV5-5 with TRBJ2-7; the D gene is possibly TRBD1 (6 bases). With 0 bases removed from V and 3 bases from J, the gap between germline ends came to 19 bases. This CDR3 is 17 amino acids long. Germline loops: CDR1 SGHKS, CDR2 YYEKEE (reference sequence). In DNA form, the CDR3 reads TGTGCCAGCAGCTTGGGATATAACAGGGTCTCCCTCTACGAGCAGTACTTC. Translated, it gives CASSLGYNRVSLYEQYF.

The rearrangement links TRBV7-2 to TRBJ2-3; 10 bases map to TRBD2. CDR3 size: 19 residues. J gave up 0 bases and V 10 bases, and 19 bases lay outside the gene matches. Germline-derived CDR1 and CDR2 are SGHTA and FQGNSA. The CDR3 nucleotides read TGTGCCACTCAAAAAACCCCAGGTAGCGGGAGGACTAGCACAGATACGCAGTATTTT. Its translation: CATQKTPGSGRTSTDTQYF.

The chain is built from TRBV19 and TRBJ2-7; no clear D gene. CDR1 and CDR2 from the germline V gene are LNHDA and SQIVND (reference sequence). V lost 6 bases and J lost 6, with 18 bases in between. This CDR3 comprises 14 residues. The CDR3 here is CASRGDRASGEQYF. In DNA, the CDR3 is TGTGCCAGTAGGGGCGATCGGGCATCGGGCGAGCAGTACTTC.

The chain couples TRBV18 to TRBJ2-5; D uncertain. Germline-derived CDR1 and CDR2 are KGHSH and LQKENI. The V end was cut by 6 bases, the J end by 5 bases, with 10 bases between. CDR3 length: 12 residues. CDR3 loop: CASSPRFETQYF. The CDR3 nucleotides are TGTGCCAGCTCCCCCCGGTTTGAGACCCAGTACTTC.

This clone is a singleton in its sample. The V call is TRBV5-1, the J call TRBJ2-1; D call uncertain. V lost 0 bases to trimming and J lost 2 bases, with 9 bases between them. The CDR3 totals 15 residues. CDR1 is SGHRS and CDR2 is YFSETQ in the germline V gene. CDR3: CASSLASATYNEQFF. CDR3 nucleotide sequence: TGCGCCAGCAGCTTGGCCTCCGCAACCTACAATGAGCAGTTCTTC.

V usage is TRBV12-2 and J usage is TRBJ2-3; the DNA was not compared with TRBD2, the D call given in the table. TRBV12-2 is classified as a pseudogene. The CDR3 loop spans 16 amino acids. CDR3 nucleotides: TGTGCAAGTCGCTTAGCGGGTAGCGGGAGCACAGATACGCAGTATTTT. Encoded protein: CASRLAGSGSTDTQYF.

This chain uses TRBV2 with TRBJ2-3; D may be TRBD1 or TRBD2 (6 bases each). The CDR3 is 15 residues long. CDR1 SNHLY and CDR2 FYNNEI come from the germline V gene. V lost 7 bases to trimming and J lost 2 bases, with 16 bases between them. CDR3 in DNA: TGTGCCAGCACAGCTATTGGGGGGCCCACAGATACGCAGTATTTT. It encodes CASTAIGGPTDTQYF.

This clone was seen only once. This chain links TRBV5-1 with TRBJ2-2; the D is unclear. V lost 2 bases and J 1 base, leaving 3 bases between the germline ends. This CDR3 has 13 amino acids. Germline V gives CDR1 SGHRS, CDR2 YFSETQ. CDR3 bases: TGCGCCAGCAGCTTTGAGAACACCGGGGAGCTGTTTTTT. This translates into CASSFENTGELFF.

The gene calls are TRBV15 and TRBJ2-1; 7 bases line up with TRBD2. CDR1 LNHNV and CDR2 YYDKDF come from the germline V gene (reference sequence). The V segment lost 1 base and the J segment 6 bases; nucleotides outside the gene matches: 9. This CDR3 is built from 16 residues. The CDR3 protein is CATSRVLQREGNEQFF. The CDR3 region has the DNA TGTGCCACCAGCAGAGTACTCCAGCGGGAAGGCAATGAGCAGTTCTTC.

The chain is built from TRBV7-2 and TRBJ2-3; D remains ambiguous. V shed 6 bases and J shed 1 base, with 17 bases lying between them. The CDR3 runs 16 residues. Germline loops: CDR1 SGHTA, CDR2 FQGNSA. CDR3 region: CASSLQFAQGTDTQYF. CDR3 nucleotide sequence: TGTGCCAGCAGTTTACAATTCGCGCAGGGCACAGATACGCAGTATTTT.

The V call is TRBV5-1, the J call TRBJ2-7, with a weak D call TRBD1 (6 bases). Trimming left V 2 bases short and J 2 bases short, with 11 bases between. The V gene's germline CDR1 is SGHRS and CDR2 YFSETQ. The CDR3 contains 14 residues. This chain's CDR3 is CASSFQTGAYEQYF. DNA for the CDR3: TGCGCCAGCAGCTTCCAGACAGGAGCCTACGAGCAGTACTTC.